This T cell receptor beta chain derives from a study of cytomegalovirus exposure and HLA in healthy donors. Trimming removed 2 bases at V and 6 bases at J, with 16 bases between. Germline V gene data show CDR1 as SGHAT and CDR2 as FQNNGV. This CDR3 is 16 amino acids long. The PCR ran on 60 Vbeta and 13 Jbeta primers. Method: immunoSEQ multiplex PCR; TCRdb's copy keeps in-frame clones and lacks some. Here the sample spans roughly 150,000 clones, about 81% being singletons. The genes are TRBV11-2 and TRBJ2-2, with D maybe TRBD2 (5 bases). Specimen: PBMCs. This clonotype originated in a woman between 18 and 29 years old in good health and CMV-seronegative. CDR3 in DNA: TGTGCCAGCAGCTTATTCCGGGGTGGTGGCGCCGGGGAGCTGTTTTTT. Its translation is CASSLFRGGGAGELFF.